The 5 T cell receptor beta chains in this list originate from one sample, sequenced in a study of T cells in Graves' hyperthyroidism and ophthalmopathy. Amplification of TCR beta CDR3 regions used RNA as the template. HTBI primers were the set used in a first-round RT-PCR of the TCR CDR3. TCRdb ran MiXCR on the multiplex PCR reads and lists one entry per CDR3 protein. Among 500,000 to 600,000 distinct CDR3 sequences listed, approximately 15% were seen once. Input material: blood. These receptors came from a woman under 30 with Graves' hyperthyroidism.

In its sample, this clonotype was seen a few times. The chain uses TRBV10-3 and TRBJ2-1, with a possible D match to TRBD2 (6 bases). The V gene lost 4 bases and the J gene lost 0 bases, with 13 bases spanning the gap. There are 16 residues in the CDR3. Germline V lookup: CDR1 ENHRY, CDR2 SYGVKD. CDR3 protein: CAISAGGTSSYNEQFF. As DNA, the CDR3 is TGTGCCATCAGTGCTGGGGGGACGAGCTCCTACAATGAGCAGTTCTTC.

In its sample, this clonotype was seen a few times. The gene calls are TRBV4-1 and TRBJ1-4; the match to TRBD1 covers 8 bases. In germline, CDR1 is MGHRA, CDR2 YSYEKL. CDR3 length equals 15 residues. V shed 4 bases and J 4 bases; nucleotides not matched to a gene: 5. The DNA of the CDR3 is TGCGCCAGCAGCCCCCAAGACAGGGGTAATGAAAAACTGTTTTTT. Protein: CASSPQDRGNEKLFF.

J is TRBJ1-1 and V is TRBV2, with a tentative D call TRBD1 (5 bases). With 7 bases removed from V and 2 bases from J, the gap between germline ends came to 8 bases. The V gene's germline CDR1 is SNHLY and CDR2 FYNNEI. CDR3 length: 12 residues. In nucleotides, the CDR3 is TGTGCCAGCACCAGGGATAACACTGAAGCTTTCTTT. Its translation: CASTRDNTEAFF.

As regards this clonotype: A single base separates this from a much larger clone, so it may be a read error. Since no conserved phenylalanine or tryptophan closes the CDR3, a read error is the likely cause. This rearrangement joins TRBV6-2 or TRBV6-3 to TRBJ2-3, with 10 nucleotides matching TRBD1. With 0 bases clipped from V and 4 bases from J, the junction kept 10 bases outside the gene matches. CDR3 length: 18 residues. CDR1 and CDR2 from the germline V gene are MNHEY and SVGEGT. In DNA form, the CDR3 reads TGTGCCAGCAGTTACTCGACCTTGGGGACAGGGGTGCCAGATACGCAGTATTCT. Encoded protein: CASSYSTLGTGVPDTQYS.

A few counts support this clonotype. The gene calls are TRBV29-1 and TRBJ2-7; 10 bases are a match to TRBD2. CDR1 and CDR2 (germline): SQVTM, ANQGSEA. The CDR3 length is 13 residues. V was pared by 4 bases and J by 6 bases, with 6 bases of the junction left unmatched. For the CDR3, the DNA is TGCAGCGTTGGCCTAGCGGGAGCAGGCGAGCAGTACTTC. Amino acids: CSVGLAGAGEQYF.